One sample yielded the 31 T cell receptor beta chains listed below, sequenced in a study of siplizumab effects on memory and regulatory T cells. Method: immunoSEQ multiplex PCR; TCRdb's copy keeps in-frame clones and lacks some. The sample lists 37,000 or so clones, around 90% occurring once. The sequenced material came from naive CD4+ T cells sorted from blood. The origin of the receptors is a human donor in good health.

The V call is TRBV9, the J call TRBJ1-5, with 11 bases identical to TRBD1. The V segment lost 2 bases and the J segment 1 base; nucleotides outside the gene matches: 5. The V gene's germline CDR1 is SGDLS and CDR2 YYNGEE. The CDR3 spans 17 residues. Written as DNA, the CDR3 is TGTGCCAGCAGCGTGGGACAGGGGGGATGGAGCAATCAGCCCCAGCATTTT. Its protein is CASSVGQGGWSNQPQHF. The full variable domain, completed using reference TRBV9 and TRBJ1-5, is DSGVTQTPKHLITATGQRVTLRCSPRSGDLSVYWYQQSLDQGLQFLIQYYNGEERAKGNILERFSAQQFPDLHSELNLSSLELGDSALYFCASSVGQGGWSNQPQHFGDGTRLSIL.

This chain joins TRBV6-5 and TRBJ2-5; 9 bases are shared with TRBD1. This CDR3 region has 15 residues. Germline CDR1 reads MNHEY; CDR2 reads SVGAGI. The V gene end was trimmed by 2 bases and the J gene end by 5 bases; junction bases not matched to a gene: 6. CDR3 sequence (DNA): TGTGCCAGCAGTTACGGGACAGGGCGGAGGGAGACCCAGTACTTC. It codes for CASSYGTGRRETQYF.

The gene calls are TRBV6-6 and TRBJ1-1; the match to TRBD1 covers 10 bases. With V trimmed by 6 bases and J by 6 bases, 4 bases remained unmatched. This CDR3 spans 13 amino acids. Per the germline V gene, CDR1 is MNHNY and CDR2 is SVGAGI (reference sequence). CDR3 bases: TGTGCCAGCAGCAGACAGGGGGCCCCTGAAGCTTTCTTT. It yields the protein CASSRQGAPEAFF.

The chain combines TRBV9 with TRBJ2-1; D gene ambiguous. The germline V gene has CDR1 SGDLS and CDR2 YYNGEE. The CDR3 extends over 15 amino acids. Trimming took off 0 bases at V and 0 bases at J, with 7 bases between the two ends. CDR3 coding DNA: TGTGCCAGCAGCGTAGGCGTCCGCTCCTACAATGAGCAGTTCTTC. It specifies CASSVGVRSYNEQFF.

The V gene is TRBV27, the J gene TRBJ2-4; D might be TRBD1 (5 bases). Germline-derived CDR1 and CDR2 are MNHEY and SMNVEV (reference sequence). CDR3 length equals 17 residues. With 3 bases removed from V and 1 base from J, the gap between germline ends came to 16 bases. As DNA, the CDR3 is TGTGCCAGCAGTTTGTCTTGGATGGGGCACGCCAAAAACATTCAGTACTTC. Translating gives CASSLSWMGHAKNIQYF.

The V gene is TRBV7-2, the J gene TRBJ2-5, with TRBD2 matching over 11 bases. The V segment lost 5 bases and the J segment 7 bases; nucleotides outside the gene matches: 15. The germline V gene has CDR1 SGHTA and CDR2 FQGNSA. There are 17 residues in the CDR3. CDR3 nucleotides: TGTGCCAGCAGCCGTGGGAGGGCTAGCGGGGGGTTGGGGACCCAGTACTTC. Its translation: CASSRGRASGGLGTQYF. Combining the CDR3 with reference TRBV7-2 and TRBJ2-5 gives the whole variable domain GAGVSQSPSNKVTEKGKDVELRCDPISGHTALYWYRQSLGQGLEFLIYFQGNSAPDKSGLPSDRFSAERTGGSVSTLTIQRTQQEDSAVYLCASSRGRASGGLGTQYFGPGTRLLVL.

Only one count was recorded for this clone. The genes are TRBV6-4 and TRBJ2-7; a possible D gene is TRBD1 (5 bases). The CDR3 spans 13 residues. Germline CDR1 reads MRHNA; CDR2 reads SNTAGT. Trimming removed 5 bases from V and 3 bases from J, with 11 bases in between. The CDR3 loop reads CASSIRVFYEQYF. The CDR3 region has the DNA TGTGCCAGCAGTATCAGGGTGTTCTACGAGCAGTACTTC.

As DNA, the CDR3 is TGTGCCAGCAGGTCCCAGGGTGGGGGGAACACTGAAGCTTTCTTT. This codes for CASRSQGGGNTEAFF. V is TRBV27 and J is TRBJ1-1; D might be TRBD1 (5 bases). V was shortened by 6 bases and J by 1 base, with 15 bases between the two germline ends. The CDR3 spans 15 residues. Looked up from germline, CDR1 is MNHEY and CDR2 is SMNVEV (reference sequence).

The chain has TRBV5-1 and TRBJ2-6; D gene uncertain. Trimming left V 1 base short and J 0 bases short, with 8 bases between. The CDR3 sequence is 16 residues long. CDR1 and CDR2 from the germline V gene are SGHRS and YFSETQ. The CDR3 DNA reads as TGCGCCAGCAGCTTGCAGGCAGGCTCTGGGGCCAACGTCCTGACTTTC. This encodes CASSLQAGSGANVLTF.

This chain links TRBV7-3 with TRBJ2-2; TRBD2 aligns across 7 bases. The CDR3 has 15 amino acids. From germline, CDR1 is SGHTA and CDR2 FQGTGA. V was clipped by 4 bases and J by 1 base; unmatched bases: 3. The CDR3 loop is CASSSSGVNTGELFF. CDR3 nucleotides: TGTGCCAGCAGCTCGAGCGGGGTGAACACCGGGGAGCTGTTTTTT.

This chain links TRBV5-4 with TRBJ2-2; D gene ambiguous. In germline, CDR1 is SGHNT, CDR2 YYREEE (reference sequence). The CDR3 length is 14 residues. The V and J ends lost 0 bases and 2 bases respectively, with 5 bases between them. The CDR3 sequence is CASSLAHNTGELFF. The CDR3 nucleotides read TGTGCCAGCAGCTTGGCCCACAACACCGGGGAGCTGTTTTTT.

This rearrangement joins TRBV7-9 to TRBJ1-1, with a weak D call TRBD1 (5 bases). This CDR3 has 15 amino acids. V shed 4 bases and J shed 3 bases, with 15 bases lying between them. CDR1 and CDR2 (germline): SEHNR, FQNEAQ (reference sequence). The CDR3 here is CASSSEVGGDTEAFF. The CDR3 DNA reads TGTGCCAGCAGCTCCGAAGTCGGGGGAGACACTGAAGCTTTCTTT.

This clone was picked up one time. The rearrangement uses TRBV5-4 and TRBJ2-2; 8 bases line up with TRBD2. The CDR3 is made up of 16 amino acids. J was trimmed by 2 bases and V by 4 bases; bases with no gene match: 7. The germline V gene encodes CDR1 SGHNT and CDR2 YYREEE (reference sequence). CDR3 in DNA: TGTGCCAGCAGCCCAGGCGGGGGGATTAACACCGGGGAGCTGTTTTTT. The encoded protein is CASSPGGGINTGELFF.

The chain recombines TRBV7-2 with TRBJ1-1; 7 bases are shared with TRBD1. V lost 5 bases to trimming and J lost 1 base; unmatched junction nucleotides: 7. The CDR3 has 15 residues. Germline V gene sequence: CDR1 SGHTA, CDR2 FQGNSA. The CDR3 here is CASSMDRISNTEAFF. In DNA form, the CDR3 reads TGTGCCAGCAGCATGGACAGGATTTCGAACACTGAAGCTTTCTTT.

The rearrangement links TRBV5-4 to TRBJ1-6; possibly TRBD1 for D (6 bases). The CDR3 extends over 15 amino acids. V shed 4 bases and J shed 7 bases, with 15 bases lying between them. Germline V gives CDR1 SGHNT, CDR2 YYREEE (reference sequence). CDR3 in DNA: TGTGCCAGCAGCCCTGGAGGGGGGCACAATTCACCCCTCCACTTT. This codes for CASSPGGGHNSPLHF.

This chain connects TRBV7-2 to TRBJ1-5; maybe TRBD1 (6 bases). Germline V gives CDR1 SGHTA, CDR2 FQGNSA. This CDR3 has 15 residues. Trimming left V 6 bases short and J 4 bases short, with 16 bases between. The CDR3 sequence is CASREAGGLNQPQHF. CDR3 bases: TGTGCCAGCAGAGAAGCGGGGGGGCTGAATCAGCCCCAGCATTTT.

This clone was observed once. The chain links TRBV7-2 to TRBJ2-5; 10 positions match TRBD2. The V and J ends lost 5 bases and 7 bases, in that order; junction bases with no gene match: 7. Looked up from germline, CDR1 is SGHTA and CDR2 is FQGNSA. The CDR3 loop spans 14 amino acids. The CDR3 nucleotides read TGTGCCAGCAGCCCTGGACTAGCGGAAAGGACCCAGTACTTC. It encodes CASSPGLAERTQYF.

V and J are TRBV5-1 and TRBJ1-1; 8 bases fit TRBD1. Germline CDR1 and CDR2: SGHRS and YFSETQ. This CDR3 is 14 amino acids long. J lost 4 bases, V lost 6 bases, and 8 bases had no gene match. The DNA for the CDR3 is TGCGCCAGCACCAATCAGGGGGCAGGCACTGAAGCTTTCTTT. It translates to CASTNQGAGTEAFF.

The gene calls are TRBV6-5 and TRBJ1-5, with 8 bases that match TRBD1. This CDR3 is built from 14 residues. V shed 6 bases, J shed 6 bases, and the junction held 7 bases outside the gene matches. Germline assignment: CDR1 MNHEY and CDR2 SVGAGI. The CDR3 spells CASRRDRGSQPQHF. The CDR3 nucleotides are TGTGCCAGCAGACGCGACAGGGGAAGTCAGCCCCAGCATTTT.

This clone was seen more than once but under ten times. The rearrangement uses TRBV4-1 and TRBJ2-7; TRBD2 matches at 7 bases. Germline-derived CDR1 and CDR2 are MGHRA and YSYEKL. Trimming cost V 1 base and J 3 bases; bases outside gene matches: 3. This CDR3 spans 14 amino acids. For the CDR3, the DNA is TGCGCCAGCAGCCAAGGCGGGGGAGTCTACGAGCAGTACTTC. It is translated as CASSQGGGVYEQYF.

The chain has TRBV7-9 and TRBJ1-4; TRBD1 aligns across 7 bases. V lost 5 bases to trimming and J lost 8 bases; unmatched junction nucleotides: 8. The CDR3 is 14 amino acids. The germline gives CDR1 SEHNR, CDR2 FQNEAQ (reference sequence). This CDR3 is CASSPTGVWEKLFF. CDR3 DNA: TGTGCCAGCAGCCCAACAGGGGTTTGGGAAAAACTGTTTTTT.

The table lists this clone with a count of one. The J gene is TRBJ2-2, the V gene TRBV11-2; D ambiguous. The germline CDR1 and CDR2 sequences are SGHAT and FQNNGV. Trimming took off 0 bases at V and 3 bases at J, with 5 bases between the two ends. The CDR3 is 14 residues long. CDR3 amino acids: CASSLEPYTGELFF. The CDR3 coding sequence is TGTGCCAGCAGCTTAGAGCCGTACACCGGGGAGCTGTTTTTT.

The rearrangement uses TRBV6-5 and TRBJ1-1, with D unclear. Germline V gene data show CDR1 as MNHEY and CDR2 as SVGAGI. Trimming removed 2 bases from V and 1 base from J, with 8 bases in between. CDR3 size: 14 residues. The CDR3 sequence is CASSYVSKNTEAFF. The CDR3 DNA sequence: TGTGCCAGCAGTTACGTCAGCAAGAACACTGAAGCTTTCTTT.

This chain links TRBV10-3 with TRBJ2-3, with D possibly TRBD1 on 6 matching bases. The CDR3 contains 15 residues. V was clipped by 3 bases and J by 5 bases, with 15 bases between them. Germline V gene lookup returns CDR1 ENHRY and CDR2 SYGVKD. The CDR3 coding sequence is TGTGCCATCAGTGACCGGACAGAAGGAGGAGATACGCAGTATTTT. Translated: CAISDRTEGGDTQYF.

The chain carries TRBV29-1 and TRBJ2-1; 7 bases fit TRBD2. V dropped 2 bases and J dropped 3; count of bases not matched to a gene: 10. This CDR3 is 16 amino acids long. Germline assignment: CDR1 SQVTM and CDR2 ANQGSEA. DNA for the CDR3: TGCAGCGTTGAAAAGGGAAAGGCGGGAGTCTACAATGAGCAGTTCTTC. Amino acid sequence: CSVEKGKAGVYNEQFF.

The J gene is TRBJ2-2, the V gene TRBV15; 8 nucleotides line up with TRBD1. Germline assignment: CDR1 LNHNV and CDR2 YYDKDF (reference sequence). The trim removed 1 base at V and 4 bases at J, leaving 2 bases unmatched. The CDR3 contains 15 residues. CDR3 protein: CATSRGQGSTGELFF. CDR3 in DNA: TGTGCCACCAGCAGAGGACAGGGGAGCACCGGGGAGCTGTTTTTT.

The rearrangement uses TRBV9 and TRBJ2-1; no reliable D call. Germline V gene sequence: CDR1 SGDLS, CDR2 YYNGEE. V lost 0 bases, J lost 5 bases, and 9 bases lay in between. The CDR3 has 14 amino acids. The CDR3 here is CASSVVPQNNEQFF. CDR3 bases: TGTGCCAGCAGCGTAGTCCCCCAAAACAATGAGCAGTTCTTC.

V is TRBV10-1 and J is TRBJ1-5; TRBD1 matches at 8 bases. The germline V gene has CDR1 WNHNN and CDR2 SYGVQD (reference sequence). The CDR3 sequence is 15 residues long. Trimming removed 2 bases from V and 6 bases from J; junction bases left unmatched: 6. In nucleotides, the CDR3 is TGCGCCAGCAGTGAGGGCGTCAGGGGGCTTCAGCCCCAGCATTTT. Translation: CASSEGVRGLQPQHF.

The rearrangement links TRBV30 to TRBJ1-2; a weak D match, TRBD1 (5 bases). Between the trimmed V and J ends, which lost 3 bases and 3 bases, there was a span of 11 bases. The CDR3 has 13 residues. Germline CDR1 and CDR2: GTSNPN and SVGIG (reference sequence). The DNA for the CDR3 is TGTGCCTGGAGCCGGGACTCAGACTATGGCTACACCTTC. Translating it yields CAWSRDSDYGYTF.

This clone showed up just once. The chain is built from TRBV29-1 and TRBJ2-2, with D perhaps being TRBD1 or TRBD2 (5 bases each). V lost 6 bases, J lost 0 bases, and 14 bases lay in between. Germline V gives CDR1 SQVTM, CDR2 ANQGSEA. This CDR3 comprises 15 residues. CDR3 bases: TGCAGCGTGGGACCGACAGCGACGAACACCGGGGAGCTGTTTTTT. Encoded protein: CSVGPTATNTGELFF.

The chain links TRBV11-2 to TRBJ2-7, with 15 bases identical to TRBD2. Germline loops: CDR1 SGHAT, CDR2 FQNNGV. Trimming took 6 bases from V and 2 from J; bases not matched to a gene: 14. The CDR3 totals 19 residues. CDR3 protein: CASRPPPGLAGGSPYEQYF. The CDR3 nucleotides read TGTGCCAGCAGGCCCCCGCCGGGACTAGCGGGAGGCTCCCCCTACGAGCAGTACTTC.